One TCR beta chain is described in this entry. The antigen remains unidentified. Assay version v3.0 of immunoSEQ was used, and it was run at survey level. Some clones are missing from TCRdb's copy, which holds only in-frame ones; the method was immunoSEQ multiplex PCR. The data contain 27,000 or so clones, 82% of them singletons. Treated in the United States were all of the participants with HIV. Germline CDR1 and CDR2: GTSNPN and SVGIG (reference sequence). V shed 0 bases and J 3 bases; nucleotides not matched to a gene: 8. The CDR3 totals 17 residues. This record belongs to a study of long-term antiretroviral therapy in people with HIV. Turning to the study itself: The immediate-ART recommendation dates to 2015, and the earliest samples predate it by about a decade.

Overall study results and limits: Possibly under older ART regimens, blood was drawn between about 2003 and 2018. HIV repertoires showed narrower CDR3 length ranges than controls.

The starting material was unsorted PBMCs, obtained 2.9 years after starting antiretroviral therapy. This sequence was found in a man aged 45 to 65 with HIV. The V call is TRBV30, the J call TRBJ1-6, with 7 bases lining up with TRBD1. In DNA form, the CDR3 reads TGTGCCTGGAGTGTAAGGAAAGGGACAGTCTATAATTCACCCCTCCACTTT. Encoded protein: CAWSVRKGTVYNSPLHF.